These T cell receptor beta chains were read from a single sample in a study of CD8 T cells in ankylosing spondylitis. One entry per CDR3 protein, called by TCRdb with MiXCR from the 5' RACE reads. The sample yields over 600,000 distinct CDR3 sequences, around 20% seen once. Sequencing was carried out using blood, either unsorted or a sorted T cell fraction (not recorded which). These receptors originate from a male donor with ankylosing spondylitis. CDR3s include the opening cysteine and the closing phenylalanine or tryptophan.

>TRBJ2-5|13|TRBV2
CATKIGLRETQYF
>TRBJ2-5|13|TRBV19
CASSRAVQETQYF
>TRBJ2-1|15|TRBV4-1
CASSQVVRSYNEQFF
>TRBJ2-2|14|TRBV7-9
CASSKEVGTGELFF
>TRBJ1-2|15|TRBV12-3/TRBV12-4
CASSPKQGGNYGYTF
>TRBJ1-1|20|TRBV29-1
CSAVGKQGTGGYIPNTEAFF
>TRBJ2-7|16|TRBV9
CASSPRDDWSSYEQYF
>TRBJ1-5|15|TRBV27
CASSLVPGPGQPQHF
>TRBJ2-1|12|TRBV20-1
CSGTRKHNEQFF
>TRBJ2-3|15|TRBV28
CASSPLSGGHNTQYF
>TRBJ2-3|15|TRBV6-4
CASSESAGGPDTQYF
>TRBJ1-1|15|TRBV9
CASSHRQQGGTEAFF
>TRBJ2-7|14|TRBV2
CASSDTSGAYEQYF
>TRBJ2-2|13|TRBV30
CAWSVYSTGELFF
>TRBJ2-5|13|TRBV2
CASRGTRGETQYF
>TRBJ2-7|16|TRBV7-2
CASSAWEQGSPYEQYF
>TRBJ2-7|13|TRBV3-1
CASSQLYSYEQYF